Shown below are 13 T cell receptor beta chains from a single sample sequenced in a study of cytomegalovirus exposure and HLA in healthy donors. It was with 60 Vbeta and 13 Jbeta primers that the PCR ran. Repertoires were generated with immunoSEQ multiplex PCR, while TCRdb's copy carries only in-frame clones and drops some. The data show about 110,000 clones, with around 86% seen just once and about 6.9% held by the top ten. The specimen was PBMCs. The receptors here all came from a man aged 25-45 years in good health and CMV-seropositive.

The V gene is TRBV5-1, the J gene TRBJ1-2, with D perhaps matching TRBD1 (5 bases). Germline V gene sequence: CDR1 SGHRS, CDR2 YFSETQ. The CDR3 is made up of 16 amino acids. The germline V and J ends were trimmed by 2 bases and 2 bases, with 16 bases remaining between them. The CDR3 coding sequence is TGCGCCAGCAGCTTCCAGGCCGGGGCGGGGAACTATGGCTACACCTTC. Its protein is CASSFQAGAGNYGYTF.

J is TRBJ1-2 and V is TRBV19; TRBD1 might be the D (5 bases). The CDR3 runs to 13 residues. Trimming stripped 5 bases from V and 6 bases from J, with 13 bases between. Germline loops: CDR1 LNHDA, CDR2 SQIVND (reference sequence). The CDR3 DNA sequence: TGTGCCAGTAGTTTACAGGTTCGGGATGGCTACACCTTC. Its translation: CASSLQVRDGYTF.

The J gene is TRBJ2-3, the V gene TRBV18; 10 nucleotides line up with TRBD2. With V trimmed by 3 bases and J by 9 bases, 15 bases remained unmatched. The germline CDR1 and CDR2 sequences are KGHSH and LQKENI. The CDR3 sequence is 17 residues long. CDR3 amino acids: CASSPPRASGGSQTQYF. In DNA, the CDR3 is TGTGCCAGCTCACCCCCTCGAGCTAGCGGGGGCAGCCAGACGCAGTATTTT.

The chain employs TRBV5-1 and TRBJ2-6; no definite D call. The length of the CDR3 is 15 residues. With 0 bases removed from V and 0 bases from J, the gap between germline ends came to 4 bases. Germline CDR1 reads SGHRS; CDR2 reads YFSETQ. In DNA form, the CDR3 reads TGCGCCAGCAGCTTGGGAGCCTCTGGGGCCAACGTCCTGACTTTC. Protein sequence: CASSLGASGANVLTF.

The chain couples TRBV6-5 to TRBJ2-4; a weak D match, TRBD2 (5 bases). The CDR3 consists of 14 residues. V was pared by 4 bases and J by 9 bases, with 16 bases between. Germline CDR1 and CDR2: MNHEY and SVGAGI. CDR3 nucleotides: TGTGCCAGCAGTTCATCCGGGGAGAGAGGCATTCAGTACTTC. Translating it yields CASSSSGERGIQYF.

The genes are TRBV6-5 and TRBJ2-7; 12 bases are shared with TRBD1. Germline values: CDR1 MNHEY, CDR2 SVGAGI. The CDR3 extends over 15 amino acids. V lost 2 bases to trimming and J lost 6 bases; unmatched junction nucleotides: 5. The CDR3 bases are TGTGCCAGCAGTTACCACGGGACAGGGGGCGCCGAGCAGTACTTC. This codes for CASSYHGTGGAEQYF.

The chain joins TRBV19 to TRBJ1-5; D ambiguous. Germline V CDR1 and CDR2: LNHDA, SQIVND (reference sequence). V was clipped by 1 base and J by 3 bases, with 10 bases between them. This CDR3 is built from 15 residues. The CDR3 spells CASSIAGGNNQPQHF. As DNA, the CDR3 is TGTGCCAGTAGTATAGCCGGAGGGAACAATCAGCCCCAGCATTTT. Variable domain in full (rest from reference TRBV19 and TRBJ1-5): DGGITQSPKYLFRKEGQNVTLSCEQNLNHDAMYWYRQDPGQGLRLIYYSQIVNDFQKGDIAEGYSVSREKKESFPLTVTSAQKNPTAFYLCASSIAGGNNQPQHFGDGTRLSIL.

V gene TRBV2 combines with J gene TRBJ2-3, with 9 bases that match TRBD2. With V trimmed by 10 bases and J by 0 bases, 14 bases remained unmatched. The CDR3 totals 17 residues. Germline V gene data show CDR1 as SNHLY and CDR2 as FYNNEI. The CDR3 loop reads CATRGLAGLTSTDTQYF. Written as DNA, the CDR3 is TGTGCCACCAGAGGGCTAGCGGGGCTGACAAGCACAGATACGCAGTATTTT.

This clone was recorded only once. The chain has TRBV4-2 and TRBJ2-3; 10 bases map to TRBD2. This CDR3 has 19 amino acids. Germline CDR1 and CDR2: LGHNA and YNFKEQ. V was clipped by 0 bases and J by 2 bases; unmatched bases: 11. The CDR3 protein is CASSQEISGGLFDTDTQYF. The CDR3 DNA follows: TGTGCCAGCAGCCAAGAAATTAGCGGGGGGTTATTTGACACAGATACGCAGTATTTT.

V is TRBV5-8 and J is TRBJ2-7, with D maybe TRBD2 (6 bases). V lost 5 bases and J lost 4, with 19 bases in between. This CDR3 has 15 amino acids. Looked up from germline, CDR1 is SGHTS and CDR2 is YDEGEE. CDR3 sequence reads: CASRTLAMLSYEQYF. Written as DNA, the CDR3 is TGTGCCAGCAGGACTCTAGCGATGTTGAGTTACGAGCAGTACTTC.

The V gene is TRBV4-1, the J gene TRBJ2-3; 9 bases line up with TRBD1. Trimming at V came to 4 bases and at J to 1 base, leaving 3 bases not matched to a gene. The CDR3 has 15 amino acids. Germline lookup yields CDR1 MGHRA and CDR2 YSYEKL. The CDR3 sequence: CASSRRDRGTDTQYF. The CDR3 coding sequence is TGCGCCAGCAGCCGCCGGGACAGGGGCACAGATACGCAGTATTTT.

The rearrangement links TRBV19 to TRBJ1-6; D ambiguous. Germline CDR1 and CDR2: LNHDA and SQIVND (reference sequence). Trimming removed 4 bases from V and 5 bases from J, with 9 bases in between. This CDR3 spans 14 amino acids. CDR3 bases: TGTGCCAGTAGTACCAACATGGATAATTCACCCCTCCACTTT. Translated, it gives CASSTNMDNSPLHF.

The chain uses TRBV15 and TRBJ2-7; D remains ambiguous. This CDR3 contains 13 residues. V was trimmed by 3 bases and J by 2 bases, leaving 8 bases between them. From germline, CDR1 is LNHNV and CDR2 YYDKDF (reference sequence). CDR3 bases: TGTGCCACCAGCAGCCTCAAGCCCTACGAGCAGTACTTC. It encodes CATSSLKPYEQYF.